The T cell receptor beta chain described here comes from a study of cytomegalovirus exposure and HLA in healthy donors. Overall study findings and caveats: A classifier reportedly called cytomegalovirus status with high sensitivity and specificity. A later analysis appeared to link common viral pathogens to several of the most significant clusters. The authors listed 150 or so TCR beta chains as cytomegalovirus-associated.

Germline V gene sequence: CDR1 GTSNPN, CDR2 SVGIG (reference sequence). Trimming removed 3 bases at V and 1 base at J, with 14 bases between. The CDR3 is 15 residues long. In the case of this clone: Its antigen is not known.

The PCR used 60 Vbeta and 13 Jbeta primers. The protocol was immunoSEQ multiplex PCR, while the TCRdb copy is restricted to in-frame clones and leaves out a portion. Counted here are some 110,000 clones, about two thirds occurring once; the ten biggest clones make up approximately 0.8%. The source material was PBMCs. The clonotype originates from a boy aged 5-17 years in good health and CMV-seronegative. V usage is TRBV30 and J usage is TRBJ2-3; D gene unclear. In DNA, the CDR3 is TGTGCCTGGAGCTCGGGTAACAAACGCACAGATACGCAGTATTTT. Translating it yields CAWSSGNKRTDTQYF.